Sequencing of this TCR beta chain was carried out in a study of response to subunit inactivated influenza vaccine. MiXCR, applied by TCRdb to the RT-PCR reads, yields one record per CDR3 protein. The sample lists hundreds of thousands of distinct CDR3 sequences; roughly 20% were seen once. Trimming cost V 0 bases and J 14 bases; bases outside gene matches: 13. The CDR3 sequence is 15 residues long. Germline V CDR1 and CDR2: SGHRS, YFSETQ. Material: PBMCs from blood, obtained about 5 days after vaccination. The source of this sequence is a middle-aged man who received an inactivated influenza vaccine. The chain uses TRBV5-1 and TRBJ2-3; 9 nucleotides match TRBD1. As DNA, the CDR3 is TGCGCCAGCAGCTTGGCCTCCGGGACAGGGACAGAGCGGTATTTT. Encoded protein: CASSLASGTGTERYF.